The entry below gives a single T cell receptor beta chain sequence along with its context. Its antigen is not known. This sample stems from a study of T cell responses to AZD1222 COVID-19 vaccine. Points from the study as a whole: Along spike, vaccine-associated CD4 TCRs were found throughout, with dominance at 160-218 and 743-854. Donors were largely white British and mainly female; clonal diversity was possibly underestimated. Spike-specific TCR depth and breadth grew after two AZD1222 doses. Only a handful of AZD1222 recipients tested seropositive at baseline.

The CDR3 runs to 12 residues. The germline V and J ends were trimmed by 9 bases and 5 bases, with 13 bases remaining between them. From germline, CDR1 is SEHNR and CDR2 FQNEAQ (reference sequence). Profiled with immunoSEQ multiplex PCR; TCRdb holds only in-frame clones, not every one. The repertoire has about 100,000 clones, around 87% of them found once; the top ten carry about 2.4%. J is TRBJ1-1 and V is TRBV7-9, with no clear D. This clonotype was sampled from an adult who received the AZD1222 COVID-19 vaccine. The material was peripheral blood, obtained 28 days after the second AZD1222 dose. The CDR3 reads CARPRVGTEAFF. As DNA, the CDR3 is TGTGCCAGGCCTCGTGTGGGGACTGAAGCTTTCTTT.